Below, 8 T cell receptor beta chains from the same sample are listed, as sequenced in a study of T cell responses to AZD1222 COVID-19 vaccine. Profiled with immunoSEQ multiplex PCR; TCRdb holds only in-frame clones, not every one. Of approximately 61,000 clones in the sample, around 81% are singletons; the top ten hold approximately 25%. This sample comprised peripheral blood, obtained 28 days after the second AZD1222 dose. The source of these receptors is an adult who received the AZD1222 COVID-19 vaccine.

The count of this clone is one. The rearrangement uses TRBV29-1 and TRBJ1-2; 11 bases line up with TRBD1. Germline CDR1 reads SQVTM; CDR2 reads ANQGSEA. V was pared by 2 bases and J by 6 bases, with 8 bases of the junction left unmatched. This CDR3 has 15 residues. The CDR3 nucleotides are TGCAGCGTTGAAATGGACAGGGGGCTTCTGGATGGCTACACCTTC. Translating gives CSVEMDRGLLDGYTF.

The chain has TRBV6-5 and TRBJ1-5, with 8 positions matching TRBD1. The CDR3 length is 14 residues. CDR1 is MNHEY, CDR2 SVGAGI, per germline. Trimming took 8 bases from V and 9 from J; bases not matched to a gene: 12. The CDR3 region is CASVGQGDRGPQHF. As DNA, the CDR3 is TGTGCCAGCGTCGGACAGGGAGATCGCGGGCCCCAGCATTTT.

Remarks on this clone: At one of its ends the junction is not consistent with the germline gene, which may arise from a read error. V is TRBV6-1 and J is TRBJ1-1; D not resolved. This CDR3 spans 14 amino acids. Germline CDR1 and CDR2: MNHNS and SASEGT. For the CDR3, the DNA is TGTGCCAGCAGAGAAGCAGATCCGGTGGATGAAGCTTTCTTT. Translated: CASREADPVDEAFF.

This clone was found a few times. This chain uses TRBV5-1 with TRBJ2-1; 7 nucleotides line up with TRBD1. The V segment lost 0 bases and the J segment 3 bases; nucleotides outside the gene matches: 6. Germline V gene data show CDR1 as SGHRS and CDR2 as YFSETQ. This CDR3 has 16 residues. The CDR3 region has the DNA TGCGCCAGCAGCTTGGAGCCGACAGGGTACTACAATGAGCAGTTCTTC. It yields the protein CASSLEPTGYYNEQFF.

The chain employs TRBV19 and TRBJ2-2, with TRBD1 matching over 7 bases. Germline CDR1 is LNHDA and CDR2 is SQIVND (reference sequence). J was trimmed by 6 bases and V by 4 bases; bases with no gene match: 8. This CDR3 has 15 amino acids. The CDR3 sequence is CASSTYRGKAGELFF. Here the CDR3 DNA reads TGTGCCAGTAGTACTTACAGGGGCAAAGCCGGGGAGCTGTTTTTT. The whole variable domain, filled in from reference TRBV19 and TRBJ2-2, reads DGGITQSPKYLFRKEGQNVTLSCEQNLNHDAMYWYRQDPGQGLRLIYYSQIVNDFQKGDIAEGYSVSREKKESFPLTVTSAQKNPTAFYLCASSTYRGKAGELFFGEGSRLTVL.

This chain links TRBV7-3 with TRBJ2-3; 9 bases map to TRBD2. J was trimmed by 5 bases and V by 5 bases; bases with no gene match: 11. Germline assignment: CDR1 SGHTA and CDR2 FQGTGA. The CDR3 is 16 residues long. The CDR3 sequence: CASSARIAGAIDTQYF. The CDR3 coding sequence is TGTGCCAGCAGCGCCCGGATAGCGGGAGCGATAGATACGCAGTATTTT.

V is TRBV6-2 or TRBV6-3 and J is TRBJ1-3; no reliable D call. Trimming removed 0 bases at V and 3 bases at J, with 9 bases between. This CDR3 is built from 15 residues. CDR1 is MNHEY and CDR2 is SVGEGT in the germline V gene. CDR3 DNA: TGTGCCAGCAGTTACTCCACGGCGGTTGGAAACACCATATATTTT. Translation: CASSYSTAVGNTIYF.

This chain uses TRBV6-5 with TRBJ1-2; D uncertain. Germline V gene data show CDR1 as MNHEY and CDR2 as SVGAGI. Trimming left V 4 bases short and J 1 base short, with 13 bases between. CDR3 length equals 15 residues. In DNA, the CDR3 is TGTGCCAGCAGTTCTCCCGGGCCACTTAACTATGGCTACACCTTC. Its protein is CASSSPGPLNYGYTF.